This TCR beta chain appears in the sequencing data of a study of T cell responses to AZD1222 COVID-19 vaccine. To note about this clone: What it recognizes is unknown.

Findings and limits, study-wide: Once two AZD1222 doses were given, Spike-specific TCR breadth and depth went up. Clonal diversity was possibly underestimated, and white British individuals and females predominated among donors. Unmutated variant regions are reportedly targeted by nearly half of spike-specific TCRs.

Timing groups of about 4 and about 12 weeks for second doses were pooled. Repertoires were generated with immunoSEQ multiplex PCR, while TCRdb's copy carries only in-frame clones and drops some. The table records fewer than 150,000 clones, 70% to 90% of them present only once. This clonotype originated in an adult who received the AZD1222 COVID-19 vaccine. The sequences come from peripheral blood, collected 28 days after the second AZD1222 dose.

The CDR3, as DNA: TGTGCCAGCAGTTACGGCAGGTATACCGGGGAGCTGTTTTTT. Protein: CASSYGRYTGELFF. This chain connects TRBV6-2 or TRBV6-3 to TRBJ2-2, with D unresolved. The CDR3 has 14 residues. Germline CDR1 and CDR2: MNHEY and SVGEGT. Trimming removed 2 bases at V and 5 bases at J, with 9 bases between.